The TCR beta chain described here comes from a study of T-cell reconstitution after alpha-beta-depleted transplantation in children. Researchers prepared the TCRbeta library using unique molecular identifiers, the study reports. TCRdb reprocessed the PCR reads via MiXCR and lists one record per CDR3 protein. The sample contains approximately 340,000 distinct CDR3 sequences, 10% of which appear only once. This receptor was obtained from a human donor who donated a stem cell graft to a child with acute lymphoblastic leukemia. The sample in question was PBMCs from the stem cell graft donor, obtained from the stem cell graft.

CDR3 loop: CASSLLLAGVEEQYF. In DNA form, the CDR3 reads TGCGCCAGCAGCTTGTTGTTAGCGGGAGTGGAGGAGCAGTACTTC. The V and J genes are TRBV5-1 and TRBJ2-7, with 9 bases identical to TRBD2. The germline V gene encodes CDR1 SGHRS and CDR2 YFSETQ. This CDR3 is 15 amino acids long. V trimming: 1 base; J trimming: 7 bases; junction bases outside the gene matches: 9. Filled out from reference TRBV5-1 and TRBJ2-7, the complete variable domain reads KAGVTQTPRYLIKTRGQQVTLSCSPISGHRSVSWYQQTPGQGLQFLFEYFSETQRNKGNFPGRFSGRQFSNSRSEMNVSTLELGDSALYLCASSLLLAGVEEQYFGPGTRLTVT.